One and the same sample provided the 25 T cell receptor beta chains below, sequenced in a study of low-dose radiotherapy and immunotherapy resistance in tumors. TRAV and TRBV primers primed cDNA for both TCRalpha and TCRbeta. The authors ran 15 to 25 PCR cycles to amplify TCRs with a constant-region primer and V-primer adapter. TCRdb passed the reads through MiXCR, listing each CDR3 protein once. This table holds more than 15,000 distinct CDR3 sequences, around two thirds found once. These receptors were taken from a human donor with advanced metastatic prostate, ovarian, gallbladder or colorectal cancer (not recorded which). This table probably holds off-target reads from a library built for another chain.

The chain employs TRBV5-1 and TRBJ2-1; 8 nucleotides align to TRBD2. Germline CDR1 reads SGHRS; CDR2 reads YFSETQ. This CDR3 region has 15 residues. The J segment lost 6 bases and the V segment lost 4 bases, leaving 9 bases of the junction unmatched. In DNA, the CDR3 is TGCGCCAGCAGCCCGGGGGTAGCGGGATCCAATGAGCAGTTCTTC. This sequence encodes CASSPGVAGSNEQFF.

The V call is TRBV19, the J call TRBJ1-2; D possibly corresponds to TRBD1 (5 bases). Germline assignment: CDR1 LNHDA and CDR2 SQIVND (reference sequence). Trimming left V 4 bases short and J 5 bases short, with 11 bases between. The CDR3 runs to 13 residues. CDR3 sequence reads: CASSRMTEYGYTF. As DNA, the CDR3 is TGTGCCAGTAGTAGGATGACAGAGTATGGCTACACCTTC.

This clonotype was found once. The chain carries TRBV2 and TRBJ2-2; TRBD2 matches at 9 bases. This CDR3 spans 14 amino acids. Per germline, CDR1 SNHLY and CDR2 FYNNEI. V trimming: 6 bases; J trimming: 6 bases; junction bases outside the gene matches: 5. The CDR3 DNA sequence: TGTGCCAGCAGCACGGGACTAGCCGCCGGGGAGCTGTTTTTT. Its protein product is CASSTGLAAGELFF.

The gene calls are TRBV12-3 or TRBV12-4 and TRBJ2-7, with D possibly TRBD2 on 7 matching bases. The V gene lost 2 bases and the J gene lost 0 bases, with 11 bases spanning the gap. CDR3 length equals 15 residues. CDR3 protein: CASSLFGGLSYEQYF. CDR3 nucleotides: TGTGCCAGCAGTTTATTCGGGGGGCTCTCCTACGAGCAGTACTTC.

CDR3 in amino acids: CASRLNSGANVLTF. The CDR3 nucleotides are TGTGCCAGCCGACTGAACTCTGGGGCCAACGTCCTGACTTTC. This rearrangement joins TRBV6-6 to TRBJ2-6; unclear D gene. This CDR3 contains 14 residues. Germline V gives CDR1 MNHNY, CDR2 SVGAGI (reference sequence). V lost 8 bases and J lost 0, with 8 bases in between.

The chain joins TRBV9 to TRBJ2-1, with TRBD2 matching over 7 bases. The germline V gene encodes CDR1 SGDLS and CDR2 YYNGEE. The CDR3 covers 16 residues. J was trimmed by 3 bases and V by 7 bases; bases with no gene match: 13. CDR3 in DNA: TGTGCCAGCGGGAGGGGAGGGGACGGAGACTACAATGAGCAGTTCTTC. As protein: CASGRGGDGDYNEQFF.

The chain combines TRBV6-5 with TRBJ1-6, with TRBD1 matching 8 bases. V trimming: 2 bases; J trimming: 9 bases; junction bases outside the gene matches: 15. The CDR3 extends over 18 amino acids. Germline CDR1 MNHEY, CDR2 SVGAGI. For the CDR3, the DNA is TGTGCCAGCAGTTACCTGCTGCGGACAGGGAGTCACAGTTCACCCCTCCACTTT. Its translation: CASSYLLRTGSHSSPLHF.

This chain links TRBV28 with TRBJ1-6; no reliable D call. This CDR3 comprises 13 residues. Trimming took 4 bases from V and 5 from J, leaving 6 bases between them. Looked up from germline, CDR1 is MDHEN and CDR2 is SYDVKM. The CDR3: CASSSPDNSPLHF. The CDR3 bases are TGTGCCAGCAGTTCCCCCGATAATTCACCCCTCCACTTT.

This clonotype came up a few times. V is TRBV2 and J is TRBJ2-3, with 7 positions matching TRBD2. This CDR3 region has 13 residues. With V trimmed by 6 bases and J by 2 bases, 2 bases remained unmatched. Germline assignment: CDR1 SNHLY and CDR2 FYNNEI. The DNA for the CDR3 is TGTGCCAGCAGGCTAGCGGACACAGATACGCAGTATTTT. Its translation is CASRLADTDTQYF.

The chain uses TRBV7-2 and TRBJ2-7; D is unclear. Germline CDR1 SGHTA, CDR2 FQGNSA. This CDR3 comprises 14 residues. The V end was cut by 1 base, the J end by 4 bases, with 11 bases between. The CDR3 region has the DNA TGTGCCAGCAGCTTAGGGTACAGTCAGTACGAGCAGTACTTC. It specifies CASSLGYSQYEQYF.

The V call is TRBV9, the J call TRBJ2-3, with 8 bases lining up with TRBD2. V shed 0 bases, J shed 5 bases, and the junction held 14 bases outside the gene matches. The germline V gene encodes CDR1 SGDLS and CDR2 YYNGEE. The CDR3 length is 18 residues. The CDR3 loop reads CASSVAGYDSGVGDTQYF. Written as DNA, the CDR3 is TGTGCCAGCAGCGTAGCTGGTTATGATAGCGGGGTCGGAGATACGCAGTATTTT.

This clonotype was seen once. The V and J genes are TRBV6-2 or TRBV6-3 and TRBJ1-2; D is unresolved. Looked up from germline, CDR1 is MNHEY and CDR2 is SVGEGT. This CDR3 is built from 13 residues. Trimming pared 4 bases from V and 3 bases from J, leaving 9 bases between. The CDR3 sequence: CASSSGTYYGYTF. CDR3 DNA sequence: TGTGCCAGCAGTTCAGGCACCTACTATGGCTACACCTTC.

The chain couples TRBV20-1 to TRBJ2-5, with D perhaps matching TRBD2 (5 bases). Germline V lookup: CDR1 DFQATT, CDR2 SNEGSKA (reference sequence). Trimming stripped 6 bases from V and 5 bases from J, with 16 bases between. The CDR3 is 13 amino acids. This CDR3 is CSAPREPPETQYF. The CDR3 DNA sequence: TGCAGTGCACCCCGGGAACCCCCGGAGACCCAGTACTTC.

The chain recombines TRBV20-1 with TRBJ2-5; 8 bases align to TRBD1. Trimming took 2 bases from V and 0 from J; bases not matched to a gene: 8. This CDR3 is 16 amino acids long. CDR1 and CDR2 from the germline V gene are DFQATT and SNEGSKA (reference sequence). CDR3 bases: TGCAGTGCTAGAACGGGACAGGCAAGAAACCAAGAGACCCAGTACTTC. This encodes CSARTGQARNQETQYF.

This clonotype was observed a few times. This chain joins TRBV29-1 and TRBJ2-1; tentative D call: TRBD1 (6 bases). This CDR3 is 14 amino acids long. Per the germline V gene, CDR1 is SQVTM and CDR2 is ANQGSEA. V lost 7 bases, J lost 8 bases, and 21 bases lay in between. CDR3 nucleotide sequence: TGCAGCGGGAAACAGGGTGGGTCCGCTCATGAGCAGTTCTTC. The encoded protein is CSGKQGGSAHEQFF.

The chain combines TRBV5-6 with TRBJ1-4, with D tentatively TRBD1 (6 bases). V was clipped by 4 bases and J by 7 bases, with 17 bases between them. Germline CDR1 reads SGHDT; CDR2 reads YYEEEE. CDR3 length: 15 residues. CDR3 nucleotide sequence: TGTGCCAGCAGCGCGGCCACAGGGAGCAGTGAAAAACTGTTTTTT. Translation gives CASSAATGSSEKLFF. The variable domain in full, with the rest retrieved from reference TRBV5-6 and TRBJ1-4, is DAGVTQSPTHLIKTRGQQVTLRCSPKSGHDTVSWYQQALGQGPQFIFQYYEEEERQRGNFPDRFSGHQFPNYSSELNVNALLLGDSALYLCASSAATGSSEKLFFGSGTQLSVL.

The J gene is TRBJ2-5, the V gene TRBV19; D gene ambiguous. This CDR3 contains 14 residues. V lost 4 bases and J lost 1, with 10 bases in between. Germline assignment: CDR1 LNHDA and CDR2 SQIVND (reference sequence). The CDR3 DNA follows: TGTGCCAGTAGTAGGTCGAGAACCCAAGAGACCCAGTACTTC. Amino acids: CASSRSRTQETQYF.

For the CDR3, the DNA is TGCGCCAGCAGCCAGGAACCGGGACAGAGAGGCTACGAGCAGTACTTC. As protein: CASSQEPGQRGYEQYF. The rearrangement uses TRBV4-3 and TRBJ2-7; 7 nucleotides match TRBD1. Germline-derived CDR1 and CDR2 are LGHNA and YSLEER. With 3 bases clipped from V and 3 bases from J, the junction kept 11 bases outside the gene matches. The CDR3 sequence is 16 residues long.

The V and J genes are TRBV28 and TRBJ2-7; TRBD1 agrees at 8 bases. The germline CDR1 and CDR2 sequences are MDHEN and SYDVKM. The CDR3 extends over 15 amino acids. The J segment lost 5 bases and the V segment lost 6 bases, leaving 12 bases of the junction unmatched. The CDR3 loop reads CASSPGGRVYHEQYF. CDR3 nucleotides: TGTGCCAGCAGCCCAGGGGGCAGGGTGTACCACGAGCAGTACTTC.

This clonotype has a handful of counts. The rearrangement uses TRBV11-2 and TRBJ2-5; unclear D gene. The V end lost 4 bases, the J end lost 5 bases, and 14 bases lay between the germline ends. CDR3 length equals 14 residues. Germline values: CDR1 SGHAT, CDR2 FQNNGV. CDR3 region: CASSYLPLGETQYF. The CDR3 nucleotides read TGTGCCAGCAGCTATTTACCCCTTGGGGAGACCCAGTACTTC. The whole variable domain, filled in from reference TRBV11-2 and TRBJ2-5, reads EAGVAQSPRYKIIEKRQSVAFWCNPISGHATLYWYQQILGQGPKLLIQFQNNGVVDDSQLPKDRFSAERLKGVDSTLKIQPAKLEDSAVYLCASSYLPLGETQYFGPGTRLLVL.

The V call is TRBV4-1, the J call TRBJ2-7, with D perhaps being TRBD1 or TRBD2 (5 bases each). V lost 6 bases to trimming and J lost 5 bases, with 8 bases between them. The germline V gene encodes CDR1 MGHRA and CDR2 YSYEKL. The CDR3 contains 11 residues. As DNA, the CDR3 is TGCGCCAGCAGTCGGGACCACGAGCAGTACTTC. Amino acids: CASSRDHEQYF.

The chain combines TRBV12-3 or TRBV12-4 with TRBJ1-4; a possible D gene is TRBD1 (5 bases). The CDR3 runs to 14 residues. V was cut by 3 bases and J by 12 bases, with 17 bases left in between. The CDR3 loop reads CASSFQNGGPELFF. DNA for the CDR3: TGTGCCAGCAGTTTTCAAAATGGGGGACCTGAACTGTTTTTT.

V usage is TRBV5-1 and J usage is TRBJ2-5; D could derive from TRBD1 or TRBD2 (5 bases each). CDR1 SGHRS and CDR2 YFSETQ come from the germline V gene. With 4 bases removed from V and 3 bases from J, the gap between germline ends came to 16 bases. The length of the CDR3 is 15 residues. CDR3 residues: CASSTDGTEEETQYF. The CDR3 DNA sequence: TGCGCCAGCAGCACGGACGGGACGGAGGAAGAGACCCAGTACTTC.

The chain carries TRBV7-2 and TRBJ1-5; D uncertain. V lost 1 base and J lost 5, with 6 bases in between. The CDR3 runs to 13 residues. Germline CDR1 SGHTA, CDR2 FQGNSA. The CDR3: CASSLVNDQPQHF. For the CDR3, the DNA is TGTGCCAGCAGCTTAGTGAACGATCAGCCCCAGCATTTT.

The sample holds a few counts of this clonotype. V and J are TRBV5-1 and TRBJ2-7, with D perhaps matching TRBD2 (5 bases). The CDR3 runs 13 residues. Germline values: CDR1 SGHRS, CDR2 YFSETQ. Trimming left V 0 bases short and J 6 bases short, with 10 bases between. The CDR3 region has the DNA TGCGCCAGCAGCTTGGGGGCCGGGATCGAGCAGTACTTC. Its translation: CASSLGAGIEQYF. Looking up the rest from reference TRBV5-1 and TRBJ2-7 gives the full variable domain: KAGVTQTPRYLIKTRGQQVTLSCSPISGHRSVSWYQQTPGQGLQFLFEYFSETQRNKGNFPGRFSGRQFSNSRSEMNVSTLELGDSALYLCASSLGAGIEQYFGPGTRLTVT.